A single sample is the source of the 27 T cell receptor beta chains below, sequenced in a study of cytomegalovirus exposure and HLA in healthy donors. The PCR employed 60 Vbeta primers together with 13 Jbeta primers. Produced via immunoSEQ multiplex PCR; TCRdb's table is partial and in-frame only. The data contain under 200,000 clones, about 73% of them singletons. The sequenced sample consisted of PBMCs. These TCRs come from a woman between 40 and 55 years old in good health and CMV-seronegative.

The V and J genes are TRBV25-1 and TRBJ2-5, with 11 bases fitting TRBD1. The J call is in doubt because the DNA end fits TRBJ2-7 better. Germline CDR1 and CDR2: MGHDK and SYGVNS. CDR3 length equals 14 residues. For the CDR3, the DNA is TGTGCCAGCAGTGAAAGGGACAGGGGGTACGAGCAGTACTTC. Translated, it gives CASSERDRGYEQYF.

This chain connects TRBV6-6 to TRBJ2-2, with 7 nucleotides matching TRBD1. The CDR3 is made up of 16 amino acids. The V gene end was trimmed by 5 bases and the J gene end by 6 bases; junction bases not matched to a gene: 12. Germline CDR1 MNHNY, CDR2 SVGAGI (reference sequence). The DNA of the CDR3 is TGTGCCAGCAGTGCGGCCCCTCAGGGGGTGGCCGGGGAGCTGTTTTTT. The encoded protein is CASSAAPQGVAGELFF.

This CDR3 is CASSNRQFLF. The CDR3 nucleotides read TGTGCCAGCAGCAATCGACAGTTCCTCTTT. The chain links TRBV21-1 to TRBJ1-1; the table's D gene call, TRBD1, was not cross checked with the DNA. TRBV21-1 counts as a pseudogene. This CDR3 contains 10 residues.

Turning to this clone: Relative to the germline gene, one junction end is altered; a read error may explain this. The rearrangement uses TRBV27 and TRBJ2-7, with 7 bases identical to TRBD1. The CDR3 runs to 12 residues. In germline, CDR1 is MNHEY, CDR2 SMNVEV (reference sequence). CDR3: CASRTMLTGLLF. CDR3 bases: TGTGCCAGCAGGACGATGTTGACAGGGTTACTCTTC.

The sample holds one count of this clone. The chain joins TRBV11-2 to TRBJ1-2; TRBD1 agrees at 11 bases. In germline, CDR1 is SGHAT, CDR2 FQNNGV. With V trimmed by 1 base and J by 8 bases, 6 bases remained unmatched. CDR3 length: 15 amino acids. Written as DNA, the CDR3 is TGTGCCAGCAGCTTAGCCGGGACAGGGGGGGGAGGCTACACCTTC. Translation: CASSLAGTGGGGYTF.

The chain employs TRBV10-3 and TRBJ2-7; TRBD2 is a possible D gene (6 bases). The V end was cut by 3 bases, the J end by 0 bases, with 9 bases between. The CDR3 spans 14 residues. Germline CDR1 is ENHRY and CDR2 is SYGVKD. The CDR3 DNA follows: TGTGCCATCAGTGACCCCGGGAGCTCCTACGAGCAGTACTTC. Protein product: CAISDPGSSYEQYF.

This chain connects TRBV28 to TRBJ2-1, with a weak D call TRBD1 (6 bases). Germline V gene data show CDR1 as MDHEN and CDR2 as SYDVKM. V was cut by 4 bases and J by 10 bases, with 11 bases left in between. This CDR3 has 12 residues. Here the CDR3 DNA reads TGTGCCAGCAGTTCGACCGGGACAGAGCAGTTCTTC. Translation: CASSSTGTEQFF.

This sequence joins TRBV11-2 and TRBJ1-1, with no clear D. The CDR3 totals 13 residues. The V end lost 2 bases, the J end lost 5 bases, and 9 bases lay between the germline ends. In germline, CDR1 is SGHAT, CDR2 FQNNGV. This chain's CDR3 is CASSLHPRTEAFF. In DNA, the CDR3 is TGTGCCAGCAGCTTACATCCGAGAACTGAAGCTTTCTTT.

The V gene is TRBV29-1, the J gene TRBJ1-5; maybe TRBD1 (5 bases). CDR1 is SQVTM, CDR2 ANQGSEA, per germline. Trimming cost V 4 bases and J 5 bases, with 12 bases left between them. This CDR3 region has 13 residues. The DNA of the CDR3 is TGCAGCGTTGGGGGCTCTGCGGATCAGCCCCAGCATTTT. Residues: CSVGGSADQPQHF.

This clone appeared a few times. The chain combines TRBV4-1 with TRBJ2-7; 9 positions match TRBD1. The length of the CDR3 is 16 residues. The V and J ends lost 3 bases and 2 bases, in that order; junction bases with no gene match: 8. Germline assignment: CDR1 MGHRA and CDR2 YSYEKL. CDR3 in amino acids: CASSQGPGQGTYEQYF. In DNA form, the CDR3 reads TGCGCCAGCAGCCAGGGACCGGGACAGGGTACCTACGAGCAGTACTTC.

The J gene is TRBJ1-1, the V gene TRBV4-1; 9 nucleotides line up with TRBD1. V lost 3 bases and J lost 6; bases outside the gene matches: 8. The CDR3 has 15 residues. The germline V gene encodes CDR1 MGHRA and CDR2 YSYEKL. The CDR3 loop is CASSHGTGLSSEAFF. The CDR3 nucleotides read TGCGCCAGCAGCCATGGGACAGGGCTGTCCTCTGAAGCTTTCTTT.

The chain carries TRBV18 and TRBJ1-1; 7 bases are shared with TRBD1. Looked up from germline, CDR1 is KGHSH and CDR2 is LQKENI. V lost 0 bases, J lost 10 bases, and 11 bases stayed unmatched. The CDR3 consists of 15 residues. CDR3 DNA sequence: TGTGCCAGCTCACCACCTGGACAGGCAACCCTTGGAGCTTTCTTT. Translated: CASSPPGQATLGAFF.

The chain recombines TRBV11-1 with TRBJ2-1; TRBD2 matches 13 bases. This CDR3 has 15 amino acids. The junction had 0 bases not matched to a gene; V was cut back by 0 bases and J by 7 bases. Germline CDR1 is SGHAT and CDR2 is FQDESV (reference sequence). The CDR3 sequence is CASSLATSGGNEQFF. In DNA, the CDR3 is TGTGCCAGCAGCTTAGCGACTAGCGGGGGGAATGAGCAGTTCTTC.

V and J are TRBV5-1 and TRBJ1-1; 8 bases agree with TRBD1. The CDR3 loop spans 17 amino acids. V shed 2 bases and J 4 bases; nucleotides not matched to a gene: 13. Per the germline V gene, CDR1 is SGHRS and CDR2 is YFSETQ. The CDR3 loop is CASSLFYPGGSSTEAFF. The CDR3 DNA is TGCGCCAGCAGCTTATTTTACCCAGGGGGCTCTAGCACTGAAGCTTTCTTT.

The chain joins TRBV10-3 to TRBJ2-5; 12 bases align to TRBD2. This CDR3 is built from 16 residues. V trimming: 8 bases; J trimming: 2 bases; junction bases outside the gene matches: 9. Germline V gene lookup returns CDR1 ENHRY and CDR2 SYGVKD. This chain's CDR3 is CAIGLTSGGAQETQYF. CDR3 DNA sequence: TGTGCCATCGGTTTGACTAGCGGGGGAGCACAAGAGACCCAGTACTTC.

This rearrangement joins TRBV10-2 to TRBJ2-1, with 11 bases aligning to TRBD2. Germline V gives CDR1 WSHSY, CDR2 SAAADI. J lost 7 bases, V lost 4 bases, and 9 bases had no gene match. The CDR3 is 16 residues long. The CDR3: CASSGMRLAGQNEQFF. CDR3 DNA sequence: TGCGCCAGCAGTGGAATGAGACTAGCGGGGCAAAATGAGCAGTTCTTC.

This chain connects TRBV6-5 to TRBJ1-1; 7 bases map to TRBD1. This CDR3 has 15 amino acids. The V and J ends lost 0 bases and 4 bases, in that order; junction bases with no gene match: 5. Germline values: CDR1 MNHEY, CDR2 SVGAGI. CDR3 in DNA: TGTGCCAGCAGTTACTCCGCGACAGGGTCCACTGAAGCTTTCTTT. Translating gives CASSYSATGSTEAFF.

V usage is TRBV9 and J usage is TRBJ1-1; D is unresolved. Trimming cost V 6 bases and J 0 bases, with 15 bases left between them. Germline loops: CDR1 SGDLS, CDR2 YYNGEE. The CDR3 spans 15 residues. The CDR3 protein is CASTPGLSMNTEAFF. CDR3 bases: TGTGCCAGCACCCCCGGACTTAGCATGAACACTGAAGCTTTCTTT.

The chain is built from TRBV7-9 and TRBJ1-3; 8 nucleotides line up with TRBD1. The ends lost 5 bases at V and 4 bases at J; junction bases unmatched: 7. The CDR3 extends over 15 amino acids. Germline CDR1 SEHNR, CDR2 FQNEAQ (reference sequence). The CDR3 is CASSPPGGLGNTIYF. As DNA, the CDR3 is TGTGCCAGCAGCCCGCCAGGGGGCTTAGGAAACACCATATATTTT.

The V call is TRBV28, the J call TRBJ1-2; 11 bases line up with TRBD1. The CDR3 covers 12 residues. The V and J ends lost 10 bases and 5 bases, in that order; junction bases with no gene match: 3. Germline V lookup: CDR1 MDHEN, CDR2 SYDVKM. CDR3 protein: CATGDRGYGYTF. For the CDR3, the DNA is TGTGCCACGGGGGACAGGGGGTATGGCTACACCTTC.

The J gene is TRBJ1-3, the V gene TRBV10-1, with D unresolved. The CDR3 runs 15 residues. The V and J ends lost 2 bases and 0 bases respectively, with 8 bases between them. Germline V gives CDR1 WNHNN, CDR2 SYGVQD (reference sequence). As DNA, the CDR3 is TGCGCCAGCAGTGAGGAGGGCTTCTCTGGAAACACCATATATTTT. Its protein is CASSEEGFSGNTIYF.

V is TRBV19 and J is TRBJ1-4; D is unclear. Trimming pared 0 bases from V and 8 bases from J, leaving 4 bases between. CDR3 length equals 12 residues. Germline V gene lookup returns CDR1 LNHDA and CDR2 SQIVND (reference sequence). The CDR3 region is CASSIDQEKLFF. For the CDR3, the DNA is TGTGCCAGTAGTATAGATCAGGAAAAACTGTTTTTT.

The DNA for the CDR3 is TGTGCCAGCAGTCAAGGACAGGGGGGCAACACCGGGGAGCTGTTTTTT. Its translation: CASSQGQGGNTGELFF. V and J are TRBV6-6 and TRBJ2-2, with 10 bases fitting TRBD1. The CDR3 is 16 amino acids. Germline CDR1 MNHNY, CDR2 SVGAGI (reference sequence). Unmatched junction bases numbered 5, after V lost 5 bases and J lost 2 bases.

This clone was observed a handful of times. This chain joins TRBV7-9 and TRBJ1-2; unclear D gene. Trimming shortened V by 1 base and J by 0 bases, and 12 bases separated the two germline ends. Germline lookup yields CDR1 SEHNR and CDR2 FQNEAQ (reference sequence). This CDR3 is 16 amino acids long. CDR3 nucleotides: TGTGCCAGCAGCTTAGGGCGGGCCAGAGCTAACTATGGCTACACCTTC. Translating it yields CASSLGRARANYGYTF.

V gene TRBV15 combines with J gene TRBJ1-2; D not resolved. Germline values: CDR1 LNHNV, CDR2 YYDKDF (reference sequence). The CDR3 consists of 15 residues. V lost 1 base, J lost 4 bases, and 13 bases lay in between. CDR3: CATSRVQTGTYGYTF. CDR3 DNA: TGTGCCACCAGCAGAGTCCAAACGGGAACCTATGGCTACACCTTC. Full variable domain (rest looked up from reference TRBV15 and TRBJ1-2): DAMVIQNPRYQVTQFGKPVTLSCSQTLNHNVMYWYQQKSSQAPKLLFHYYDKDFNNEADTPDNFQSRRPNTSFCFLDIRSPGLGDTAMYLCATSRVQTGTYGYTFGSGTRLTVV.

The chain is built from TRBV27 and TRBJ1-4; no firm D call. Germline CDR1 and CDR2: MNHEY and SMNVEV (reference sequence). This CDR3 has 14 residues. The ends were cut back, 3 bases at V and 8 bases at J, with 13 bases in the middle. The CDR3: CASSFLPPLEKLFF. For the CDR3, the DNA is TGTGCCAGCAGTTTCCTTCCCCCTTTGGAAAAACTGTTTTTT.

The J gene is TRBJ2-1, the V gene TRBV5-4; 9 nucleotides match TRBD2. Germline V gene sequence: CDR1 SGHNT, CDR2 YYREEE (reference sequence). With 1 base clipped from V and 6 bases from J, the junction kept 5 bases outside the gene matches. The CDR3 consists of 15 residues. CDR3 bases: TGTGCCAGCAGCTTGCGTAGCGGGGGCTCCAATGAGCAGTTCTTC. This sequence encodes CASSLRSGGSNEQFF.